Here is one T cell receptor (beta chain) with its context. Its matching antigen is unknown. Caucasian individuals from Russia who were healthy and aged 6 to 90 acted as donors. There were at least 6 micrograms of total RNA extracted from every sample. This sample is drawn from a study of blood T cells in healthy people across ages. Study observations and caveats: Both naive CD4+ cell counts and diversity were greater in long-lived donors than in aged donors.

Next came a second PCR, run for roughly 6 to 11 cycles, which used a sample-barcoded 5' primer along with a J-beta primer mix. Every sample gave at least 3 million paired-end reads containing CDR3. TCRdb independently ran MiXCR on the 5' RACE reads; one entry per CDR3 protein. The sample carries some 700,000 distinct CDR3 sequences, roughly 45% recorded once. Sequencing input: blood. This receptor was obtained from a woman in her sixties or seventies in good health.

This CDR3 is CASSWTGGREKLFF. CDR3 coding DNA: TGTGCCAGCAGTTGGACAGGGGGGCGTGAAAAACTGTTTTTT. The chain has TRBV12-3 or TRBV12-4 and TRBJ1-4; TRBD1 matches at 10 bases. The V and J ends lost 4 bases and 7 bases, in that order; junction bases with no gene match: 3. The CDR3 has 14 residues.